A selection of T cell receptor beta chains follows, all from one sample in a study of shared clonotypes between healthy human individuals. Generated by immunoSEQ multiplex PCR, the TCRdb table keeps only in-frame clones and is missing some. The sample includes roughly 1 million clones, more than 60% of them seen just once. What was sequenced was memory CD4+ T cells sorted from blood. The receptor set was obtained from a man aged 18 to 30 in good health. The CDR3 runs from the conserved cysteine through the conserved F or W. The order of the fields is clone size, J gene, V gene, D gene, CDR3 protein, CDR3 DNA. D genes are given only for firm matches. Size is omitted from some rows. Given values are once, few, many or a class for expanded clones.

NA TRBJ1-4 TRBV5-1 TRBD1 CASRDRGATNEKLFF TGCGCCAGCCGGGACAGGGGAGCAACTAATGAAAAACTGTTTTTT
many TRBJ1-1 TRBV10-3 NA CASRPGSGTEAFF TGTGCCTCGCGGCCCGGGAGCGGTACTGAAGCTTTCTTT
NA TRBJ1-2 TRBV6-1 NA CASSEKGYTF TGTGCCAGCAGTGAAAAAGGCTACACCTTC
many TRBJ1-1 TRBV5-1 TRBD1 CASRGQENTEAFF TGCGCCAGCAGGGGACAGGAGAACACTGAAGCTTTCTTT
NA TRBJ2-1 TRBV7-6 NA CASSSLRGVSYNEQFF TGTGCCAGCAGTTCCCTACGCGGGGTCTCCTACAATGAGCAGTTCTTC
once TRBJ1-4 TRBV6-8 NA CASSFRDDVEKLFF TGTGCCAGCAGTTTCCGGGACGATGTGGAAAAACTGTTTTTT
many TRBJ2-7 TRBV7-3 NA CASSVGFSYEQYF TGTGCCAGCAGCGTGGGTTTCTCCTACGAGCAGTACTTC
NA TRBJ2-2 TRBV30 NA CAWSPGRKRAGELFF TGTGCCTGGAGTCCCGGGAGAAAACGAGCCGGGGAGCTGTTTTTT
NA TRBJ2-3 TRBV5-4 NA CASSLPPADTQYF TGTGCCAGCAGCCTTCCCCCGGCAGATACGCAGTATTTT
once TRBJ2-4 TRBV28 NA CASRQVGQGRAKNIQYF TGTGCCAGCCGACAGGTAGGGCAGGGAAGAGCCAAAAACATTCAGTACTTC
NA TRBJ1-2 TRBV6-6 NA CASSSPDRGNYGYTF TGTGCCAGCAGTTCCCCGGACCGGGGGAACTATGGCTACACCTTC
NA TRBJ2-7 TRBV19 NA CASSIAIWGTEQYF TGTGCCAGTAGTATAGCTATATGGGGGACCGAGCAGTACTTC
NA TRBJ2-3 TRBV7-9 NA CASSLGAGGSGTDTQYF TGTGCCAGCAGCTTAGGGGCCGGGGGCTCCGGCACAGATACGCAGTATTTT
NA TRBJ2-5 TRBV2 NA CASDTRRTQYF TGTGCCAGCGACACTAGAAGGACCCAGTACTTC
NA TRBJ2-5 TRBV12-5 NA CASRRGGLTQETQYF TGTGCTAGCAGGAGGGGCGGCCTCACGCAAGAGACCCAGTACTTC
NA TRBJ2-1 TRBV7-2 NA CASSLRGTSSYNEQFF TGTGCCAGCAGCTTACGCGGCACGAGCTCCTACAATGAGCAGTTCTTC
NA TRBJ2-3 TRBV19 NA CASSVLDTQYF TGTGCCAGTAGTGTCTTGGATACGCAGTATTTT
NA TRBJ1-3 TRBV9 NA CASGEGGTGNTIYF TGTGCCTCAGGGGAGGGGGGCACTGGAAACACCATATATTTT
NA TRBJ1-1 TRBV27 NA CASRPWDGNTEAFF TGTGCCAGCAGACCCTGGGACGGGAACACTGAAGCTTTCTTT
NA TRBJ1-1 TRBV5-1 NA CASSLRFGDRNTEAFF TGCGCCAGCAGCTTGAGATTCGGAGACAGGAACACTGAAGCTTTCTTT
NA TRBJ1-2 TRBV5-1 NA CASSPDNYGYTF TGCGCCAGCAGCCCAGATAACTATGGCTACACCTTC
NA TRBJ1-4 TRBV5-4 NA CASSLGGFNEKLFF TGTGCCAGCAGCTTGGGCGGGTTTAACGAAAAACTGTTTTTT
NA TRBJ2-5 TRBV5-1 NA CASSRDSKETQYF TGCGCCAGCAGTCGGGACTCCAAAGAGACCCAGTACTTC
NA TRBJ1-6 TRBV25-1 TRBD1 CASSAGQGYSPLHF TGTGCCAGCAGTGCGGGACAGGGCTATTCACCCCTCCACTTT
NA TRBJ2-5 TRBV2 NA CASSGQYQETQYF TGTGCCAGCAGTGGACAGTACCAAGAGACCCAGTACTTC
few TRBJ1-1 TRBV30 NA CAWSQPRRKVAEAFF TGTGCCTGGAGTCAACCCCGAAGGAAGGTAGCTGAAGCTTTCTTT
NA TRBJ1-1 TRBV18 TRBD1 CASSHDRGLNTEAFF TGTGCCAGCTCACACGACAGGGGGCTGAACACTGAAGCTTTCTTT
NA TRBJ2-7 TRBV19 NA CASSSGIEQYF TGTGCCAGTAGTTCAGGTATCGAGCAGTACTTC
NA TRBJ2-2 TRBV19 TRBD2 CASSSGLAVTGELFF TGTGCCAGTAGTTCGGGACTAGCGGTCACCGGGGAGCTGTTTTTT
few TRBJ1-4 TRBV5-5 TRBD1 CASSRGTGGLEKLFF TGTGCCAGCAGCCGAGGGACAGGGGGATTAGAAAAACTGTTTTTT
NA TRBJ2-4 TRBV30 TRBD2 CAWSLPQRGGTFQNIQYF TGTGCCTGGAGCCTCCCCCAACGGGGGGGAACCTTCCAAAACATTCAGTACTTC
NA TRBJ2-7 TRBV30 NA CAWSLDREGEQYF TGTGCCTGGAGTCTTGACAGGGAGGGCGAGCAGTACTTC
NA TRBJ2-2 TRBV30 NA CACSYRLTNTGELFF TGTGCCTGCTCATACAGGCTTACGAACACCGGGGAGCTGTTTTTT
NA TRBJ1-6 TRBV19 NA CASSIGTNVYNSPLHF TGTGCCAGTAGTATCGGGACAAACGTCTATAATTCACCCCTCCACTTT
NA TRBJ1-5 TRBV28 NA CASSSGDQPQHF TGTGCCAGCAGTTCCGGGGATCAGCCCCAGCATTTT
many TRBJ1-2 TRBV18 NA CASSPEGSYGYTF TGTGCCAGCTCACCCGAGGGTAGCTATGGCTACACCTTC
NA TRBJ1-2 TRBV4-1 TRBD1 CASSHPTGAEGYTF TGCGCCAGCAGCCACCCCACAGGGGCGGAGGGCTACACCTTC
NA TRBJ2-1 TRBV7-2 TRBD2 CASSSFSGRVEQFF TGTGCCAGCAGCTCTTTTAGCGGGAGAGTAGAGCAGTTCTTC
NA TRBJ1-2 TRBV30 NA CAWSLDGQRLGQHGYTF TGTGCCTGGAGTCTCGATGGGCAGCGACTTGGCCAGCATGGCTACACCTTC
NA TRBJ2-5 TRBV5-4 NA CASSFGTVQETQYF TGTGCCAGCAGCTTCGGGACTGTGCAAGAGACCCAGTACTTC
NA TRBJ1-5 TRBV6-1 TRBD1 CASSRGQVGDQPQHF TGTGCCAGCAGCCGAGGACAGGTAGGGGATCAGCCCCAGCATTTT
NA TRBJ2-5 TRBV20-1 NA CSASYEETQYF TGCAGTGCTTCCTACGAAGAGACCCAGTACTTC
many TRBJ1-5 TRBV6-5 TRBD1 CASSYDRGNQPQHF TGTGCCAGCAGCTACGACAGGGGCAATCAGCCCCAGCATTTT
NA TRBJ2-3 TRBV28 NA CASSDRGTTDTQYF TGTGCCAGCAGTGACAGAGGGACAACAGATACGCAGTATTTT
once TRBJ1-4 TRBV5-1 NA CASSLGGSGEKLFF TGCGCCAGCAGCTTGGGAGGGTCGGGAGAAAAACTGTTTTTT
NA TRBJ1-1 TRBV7-2 TRBD1 CASSSLRQGTDTEAFF TGTGCCAGCAGCTCCCTCAGACAGGGAACGGACACTGAAGCTTTCTTT
NA TRBJ1-1 TRBV5-1 NA CASSPDKGLNTEAFF TGCGCCAGCAGCCCTGATAAGGGTTTGAACACTGAAGCTTTCTTT
NA TRBJ1-3 TRBV2 TRBD1 CASRATGSISGNTIYF TGTGCCAGCAGGGCGACAGGGTCGATCTCTGGAAACACCATATATTTT
NA TRBJ1-6 TRBV28 NA CASSLIRKSPLHF TGTGCCAGCAGTTTAATTAGGAAATCACCCCTCCACTTT
NA TRBJ1-4 TRBV4-3 NA CASSQDIRATNEKLFF TGCGCCAGCAGCCAAGATATTCGAGCAACTAATGAAAAACTGTTTTTT
few TRBJ1-4 TRBV5-1 NA CASSLSTGKTEKLFF TGCGCCAGCAGCCTATCGACAGGCAAAACCGAAAAACTGTTTTTT
NA TRBJ2-3 TRBV5-6 TRBD2 CASSSPGGVTDTQYF TGTGCCAGCAGTTCCCCGGGGGGAGTAACAGATACGCAGTATTTT
NA TRBJ1-4 TRBV15 TRBD1 CATSRESQGNEKLFF TGTGCCACCAGCAGAGAGTCACAGGGGAATGAAAAACTGTTTTTT
few TRBJ1-5 TRBV6-5 NA CASSYSEYSNQPQHF TGTGCCAGCAGTTATTCTGAGTATAGCAATCAGCCCCAGCATTTT
NA TRBJ1-1 TRBV6-6 TRBD1 CASRPGTGKRNTEAFF TGTGCCAGCAGACCCGGGACAGGGAAAAGGAACACTGAAGCTTTCTTT
NA TRBJ2-2 TRBV5-1 TRBD1 CASTTGGTNTGELFF TGCGCCAGCACGACAGGGGGCACGAACACCGGGGAGCTGTTTTTT
NA TRBJ2-5 TRBV7-2 TRBD2 CASSLAVSGGWGTQYF TGTGCCAGCAGCTTAGCGGTTAGCGGGGGGTGGGGGACCCAGTACTTC
NA TRBJ2-5 TRBV19 TRBD2 CASSIGGLAGGTQYF TGTGCCAGTAGTATTGGGGGACTAGCGGGAGGGACCCAGTACTTC
NA TRBJ1-5 TRBV6-5 NA CASSSITGLNQPQHF TGTGCCAGCAGCTCCATAACAGGGTTGAATCAGCCCCAGCATTTT